A single sample gave rise to the 24 T cell receptor beta chains below, sequenced in a study of T cell repertoires in cytomegalovirus infection. TCRdb reprocessed the reads via MiXCR and lists one record per CDR3 protein. The sample lists hundreds of thousands of distinct CDR3 sequences; 9.5% were seen once. Material: PBMCs. These receptors were obtained from a human donor in good health (CMV status not recorded). Some clones in this sample may be carry-over from other donors' samples.

This clonotype has more than one count but fewer than ten. V gene TRBV4-1 combines with J gene TRBJ2-7, with 8 bases matching TRBD1. The CDR3 has 18 residues. Germline V gene sequence: CDR1 MGHRA, CDR2 YSYEKL. V lost 0 bases and J lost 5; bases outside the gene matches: 15. The CDR3 sequence is CASSQDRPFRTGFDEQYF. CDR3 nucleotide sequence: TGCGCCAGCAGCCAAGACCGGCCCTTCCGGACAGGGTTCGACGAGCAGTACTTC.

Only a few counts were recorded for this clonotype. The V and J genes are TRBV29-1 and TRBJ2-7, with 9 nucleotides matching TRBD1. V gave up 7 bases and J gave up 1 base; unmatched junction bases: 5. This CDR3 region has 13 residues. Germline CDR1 SQVTM, CDR2 ANQGSEA. In DNA, the CDR3 is TGCAGCGCGACCGGACAGGGGTCCTACGAGCAGTACTTC. Translation: CSATGQGSYEQYF.

This clonotype was seen only a few times. CDR3 sequence: CASSPWGKADTQYF. In DNA, the CDR3 is TGTGCCAGCAGCCCGTGGGGAAAGGCAGATACGCAGTATTTT. This chain connects TRBV7-9 to TRBJ2-3, with no clear D. The V and J ends lost 5 bases and 4 bases respectively, with 13 bases between them. Germline lookup yields CDR1 SEHNR and CDR2 FQNEAQ (reference sequence). This CDR3 has 14 amino acids.

This chain links TRBV27 with TRBJ2-1; 8 bases line up with TRBD2. CDR3 length equals 16 residues. The germline gives CDR1 MNHEY, CDR2 SMNVEV (reference sequence). The ends lost 1 base at V and 2 bases at J; junction bases unmatched: 4. In DNA form, the CDR3 reads TGTGCCAGCAGTTTATGGGTAGCGGGACCCTACAATGAGCAGTTCTTC. It yields the protein CASSLWVAGPYNEQFF.

Ten or more counts support this clonotype. V gene TRBV6-2 or TRBV6-3 combines with J gene TRBJ2-1; 10 bases align to TRBD2. J gave up 6 bases and V 1 base, and 6 bases lay outside the gene matches. Germline V gene sequence: CDR1 MNHEY, CDR2 SVGEGT. The CDR3 loop spans 16 amino acids. CDR3 in amino acids: CASSYWSGGAGNEQFF. The CDR3 bases are TGTGCCAGCAGTTACTGGAGCGGGGGGGCCGGCAATGAGCAGTTCTTC.

The chain couples TRBV12-3 or TRBV12-4 to TRBJ2-1; the D gene is possibly TRBD2 (5 bases). The CDR3 length is 15 residues. The ends were cut back, 6 bases at V and 0 bases at J, with 12 bases in the middle. The CDR3 DNA follows: TGTGCCAGCAGCCCTCTAGCACCCTCCTACAATGAGCAGTTCTTC. It codes for CASSPLAPSYNEQFF.

This clonotype was detected ten times or more. The chain carries TRBV7-2 and TRBJ2-1; 9 bases are shared with TRBD2. Per germline, CDR1 SGHTA and CDR2 FQGNSA. Trimming took 6 bases from V and 8 from J; bases not matched to a gene: 11. This CDR3 is 15 amino acids long. The CDR3 nucleotides are TGTGCCAGCAGTTGGCGGGGGGGCCACACCGATGAGCAGTTCTTC. Residues: CASSWRGGHTDEQFF.

In its sample, this clonotype was seen a few times. The rearrangement uses TRBV29-1 and TRBJ2-7; D possibly matches TRBD1 or TRBD2 (5 bases each). This CDR3 has 15 residues. Trimming shortened V by 3 bases and J by 3 bases, and 18 bases separated the two germline ends. The germline V gene has CDR1 SQVTM and CDR2 ANQGSEA. CDR3 in amino acids: CSVDGQGESGYEQYF. CDR3 in DNA: TGCAGCGTTGATGGGCAGGGAGAAAGTGGCTACGAGCAGTACTTC.

This clonotype has a handful of counts. The V gene is TRBV6-2 or TRBV6-3, the J gene TRBJ2-7, with D perhaps assigned TRBD1 or TRBD2 (5 bases each). This CDR3 contains 15 residues. Looked up from germline, CDR1 is MNHEY and CDR2 is SVGEGT. V shed 4 bases and J shed 0 bases, with 13 bases lying between them. The DNA of the CDR3 is TGTGCCAGCAGTTCTGATCCGGGACCCTCCTACGAGCAGTACTTC. Translated, it gives CASSSDPGPSYEQYF.

V gene TRBV14 combines with J gene TRBJ1-3, with D hard to call. The CDR3 covers 13 residues. Trimming shortened V by 5 bases and J by 5 bases, and 10 bases separated the two germline ends. CDR1 SGHDN and CDR2 FVKESK come from the germline V gene. In DNA, the CDR3 is TGTGCCAGCAGCTTCCGGGGTAGAAACACCATATATTTT. Amino acid sequence: CASSFRGRNTIYF.

In this sample, this clonotype turned up many times. The chain employs TRBV5-1 and TRBJ1-1, with 7 bases identical to TRBD1. The CDR3 contains 13 residues. Germline V gives CDR1 SGHRS, CDR2 YFSETQ. Trimming removed 4 bases from V and 1 base from J; junction bases left unmatched: 1. CDR3 sequence: CASSRTGNTEAFF. The DNA for the CDR3 is TGCGCCAGCAGCCGGACAGGGAACACTGAAGCTTTCTTT.

This clonotype was counted only a few times. The chain couples TRBV28 to TRBJ2-7; TRBD2 aligns across 13 bases. The CDR3 extends over 15 amino acids. Trimming cost V 5 bases and J 4 bases; bases outside gene matches: 5. CDR1 MDHEN and CDR2 SYDVKM come from the germline V gene. This CDR3 reads CASSPQLAGGYEQYF. The DNA of the CDR3 is TGTGCCAGCAGTCCCCAACTAGCGGGAGGGTACGAGCAGTACTTC.

This clonotype was counted ten times or more. This sequence joins TRBV4-1 and TRBJ2-4; D possibly corresponds to TRBD2 (6 bases). CDR3 size: 16 residues. V lost 5 bases and J lost 3, with 17 bases in between. In germline, CDR1 is MGHRA, CDR2 YSYEKL. DNA of the CDR3: TGCGCCAGCAGCGGAAATTGGCGGGGAGGCAAAAACATTCAGTACTTC. Translation: CASSGNWRGGKNIQYF.

There are many counts of this clonotype. The rearrangement uses TRBV7-7 and TRBJ2-1; 9 nucleotides line up with TRBD1. V shed 2 bases, J shed 3 bases, and the junction held 5 bases outside the gene matches. The CDR3 sequence is 16 residues long. Germline CDR1 and CDR2: SSHAT and FNYEAQ (reference sequence). For the CDR3, the DNA is TGTGCCAGCAGCTTAAAACAGGGGGCTGGCTACAATGAGCAGTTCTTC. It is translated as CASSLKQGAGYNEQFF. The whole variable domain, remainder taken from reference TRBV7-7 and TRBJ2-1, is GAGVSQSPRYKVTKRGQDVTLRCDPISSHATLYWYQQALGQGPEFLTYFNYEAQPDKSGLPSDRFSAERPEGSISTLTIQRTEQRDSAMYRCASSLKQGAGYNEQFFGPGTRLTVL.

This clonotype has only a few counts. This chain uses TRBV19 with TRBJ2-7; possibly TRBD2 for D (5 bases). V was clipped by 5 bases and J by 7 bases, with 15 bases between them. CDR1 and CDR2 from the germline V gene are LNHDA and SQIVND (reference sequence). The CDR3 has 13 amino acids. CDR3: CASSGGVLGEQYF. In DNA, the CDR3 is TGTGCCAGTAGTGGAGGTGTTTTGGGAGAGCAGTACTTC.

This clonotype has just a few counts. The chain joins TRBV10-3 to TRBJ1-2; 10 bases are a match to TRBD1. The V segment lost 0 bases and the J segment 2 bases; nucleotides outside the gene matches: 6. Germline CDR1 is ENHRY and CDR2 is SYGVKD. CDR3 length: 17 residues. CDR3 in amino acids: CAISESGQGRRNYGYTF. The CDR3 nucleotides are TGTGCCATCAGTGAGTCGGGACAGGGGAGAAGGAACTATGGCTACACCTTC.

The chain uses TRBV2 and TRBJ2-3, with no clear D. V gave up 6 bases and J gave up 0 bases, with 7 bases separating them. Germline CDR1 SNHLY, CDR2 FYNNEI. The CDR3 extends over 13 amino acids. The CDR3 loop is CASRSHSTDTQYF. The CDR3 region has the DNA TGTGCCAGCAGGAGCCATAGCACAGATACGCAGTATTTT.

The gene calls are TRBV7-2 and TRBJ2-7; TRBD2 is a possible D gene (5 bases). CDR3 size: 14 residues. The V gene's germline CDR1 is SGHTA and CDR2 FQGNSA. The V end was cut by 1 base, the J end by 2 bases, with 9 bases between. As DNA, the CDR3 is TGTGCCAGCAGCTTAGGTCCGGGGACCTACGAGCAGTACTTC. Its protein product is CASSLGPGTYEQYF.

This clonotype was seen a few times. The chain joins TRBV11-2 to TRBJ2-3; D may be TRBD1 (5 bases). V was cut by 1 base and J by 4 bases, with 6 bases left in between. The CDR3 spans 13 residues. Per germline, CDR1 SGHAT and CDR2 FQNNGV. The CDR3 region has the DNA TGTGCCAGCAGCTTAGTGACAGCAGATACGCAGTATTTT. As protein: CASSLVTADTQYF.

V usage is TRBV12-3 or TRBV12-4 and J usage is TRBJ2-2; D unclear. Trimming pared 3 bases from V and 6 bases from J, leaving 8 bases between. The CDR3 loop spans 13 amino acids. As DNA, the CDR3 is TGTGCCAGCAGTTTGCTAGGGTCCGGGGAGCTGTTTTTT. It encodes CASSLLGSGELFF.

In this sample, this clonotype turned up a few times. The chain joins TRBV4-2 to TRBJ1-2, with unresolved D. The CDR3 sequence is 15 residues long. V was clipped by 0 bases and J by 6 bases, with 14 bases between them. The germline CDR1 and CDR2 sequences are LGHNA and YNFKEQ. CDR3 loop: CASSQDSAGFNGYTF. The CDR3 bases are TGTGCCAGCAGCCAAGATTCCGCAGGTTTTAATGGCTACACCTTC.

This clonotype appeared a few times. This chain uses TRBV15 with TRBJ2-1, with 9 nucleotides matching TRBD1. With V trimmed by 5 bases and J by 7 bases, 6 bases remained unmatched. Per germline, CDR1 LNHNV and CDR2 YYDKDF (reference sequence). This CDR3 region has 14 residues. CDR3 in DNA: TGTGCCACCAGCGAGGGGACAGGGTGGAATGAGCAGTTCTTC. Its translation: CATSEGTGWNEQFF.

This clonotype occurred a few times. The chain joins TRBV7-2 to TRBJ1-2, with D tentatively TRBD1 (6 bases). Trimming took 5 bases from V and 5 from J, leaving 15 bases between them. This CDR3 has 14 amino acids. Looked up from germline, CDR1 is SGHTA and CDR2 is FQGNSA. For the CDR3, the DNA is TGTGCCAGCAGCGCATCGGGCAGGGGATATGGCTACACCTTC. Encoded protein: CASSASGRGYGYTF.

J is TRBJ2-5 and V is TRBV6-2 or TRBV6-3, with D unclear. The CDR3 runs 12 residues. Germline V lookup: CDR1 MNHEY, CDR2 SVGEGT. V shed 5 bases and J shed 2 bases, with 6 bases lying between them. The CDR3 region is CASSRIQETQYF. The CDR3 bases are TGTGCCAGCAGTCGGATTCAAGAGACCCAGTACTTC.